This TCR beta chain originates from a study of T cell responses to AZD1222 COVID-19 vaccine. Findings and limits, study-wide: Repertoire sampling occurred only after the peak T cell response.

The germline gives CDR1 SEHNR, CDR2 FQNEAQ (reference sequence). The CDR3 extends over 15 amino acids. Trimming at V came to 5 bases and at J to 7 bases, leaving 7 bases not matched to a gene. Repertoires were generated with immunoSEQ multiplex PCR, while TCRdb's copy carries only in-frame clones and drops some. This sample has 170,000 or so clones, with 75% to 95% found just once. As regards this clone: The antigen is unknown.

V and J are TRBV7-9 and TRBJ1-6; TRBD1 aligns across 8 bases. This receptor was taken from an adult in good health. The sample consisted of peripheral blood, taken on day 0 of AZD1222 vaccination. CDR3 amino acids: CASSPRQGANSPLHF. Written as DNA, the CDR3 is TGTGCCAGCAGCCCCCGGCAGGGGGCGAATTCACCCCTCCACTTT.